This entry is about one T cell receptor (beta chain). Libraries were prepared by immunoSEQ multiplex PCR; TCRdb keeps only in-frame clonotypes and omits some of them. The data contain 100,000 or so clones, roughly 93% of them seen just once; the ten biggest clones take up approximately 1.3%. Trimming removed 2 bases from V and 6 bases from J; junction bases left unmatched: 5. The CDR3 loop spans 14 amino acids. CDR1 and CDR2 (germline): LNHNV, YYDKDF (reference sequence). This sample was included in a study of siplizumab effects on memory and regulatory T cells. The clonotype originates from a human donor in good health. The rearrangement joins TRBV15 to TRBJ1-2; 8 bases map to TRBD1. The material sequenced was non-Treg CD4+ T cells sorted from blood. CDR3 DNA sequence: TGTGCCACCAGCAGACTCGGACAGGGAGATGGCTACACCTTC. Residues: CATSRLGQGDGYTF.